Below are 16 T cell receptor beta chains sequenced from a single sample in a study of OX40 agonist ivuxolimab in advanced cancers. Libraries were prepared by immunoSEQ multiplex PCR; TCRdb keeps only in-frame clonotypes and omits some of them. This sample has 70,000 to 85,000 clones, with about 82% found just once. Sequenced material: CD4+ or CD8+ T cells sorted from blood, taken in a trial of the OX40 agonist ivuxolimab. Receptors were obtained from an adult with an advanced solid tumor such as melanoma, head and neck, liver or kidney cancer.

V is TRBV27 and J is TRBJ2-3; no reliable D call. Trimming took 6 bases from V and 5 from J, leaving 6 bases between them. Germline V gives CDR1 MNHEY, CDR2 SMNVEV (reference sequence). This CDR3 region has 11 residues. CDR3 sequence: CASRAGDTQYF. DNA for the CDR3: TGTGCCAGCAGGGCAGGAGATACGCAGTATTTT.

The chain is built from TRBV2 and TRBJ2-3; D remains ambiguous. Germline values: CDR1 SNHLY, CDR2 FYNNEI. Between the trimmed V and J ends, which lost 2 bases and 1 base, there was a span of 10 bases. CDR3 length: 15 amino acids. CDR3 in DNA: TGTGCCAGCAGTGAAATCTCGTGGGGCACAGATACGCAGTATTTT. This translates into CASSEISWGTDTQYF.

The rearrangement uses TRBV5-1 and TRBJ2-2, with 7 bases that match TRBD1. CDR1 SGHRS and CDR2 YFSETQ come from the germline V gene. J gave up 4 bases and V 5 bases, and 5 bases lay outside the gene matches. The CDR3 has 14 amino acids. DNA of the CDR3: TGCGCCAGCAGTACAGGGGCTACCACCGGGGAGCTGTTTTTT. Protein sequence: CASSTGATTGELFF.

CDR3 sequence (DNA): TGTGCCAGCAGCCTCCCCGGGACAGGGGGCCTCTGGCACACTGAAGCTTTCTTT. Translated: CASSLPGTGGLWHTEAFF. This chain links TRBV4-2 with TRBJ1-1, with 12 bases that match TRBD1. V shed 4 bases, J shed 3 bases, and the junction held 12 bases outside the gene matches. This CDR3 spans 18 amino acids. Germline V gives CDR1 LGHNA, CDR2 YNFKEQ.

This clone was detected only once. This chain links TRBV6-6 with TRBJ2-7; D may match TRBD1 or TRBD2 (5 bases each). CDR1 and CDR2 from the germline V gene are MNHNY and SVGAGI (reference sequence). The length of the CDR3 is 14 residues. V was clipped by 2 bases and J by 6 bases, with 14 bases between them. The chain's CDR3 is CASSYVRGRGEQYF. DNA of the CDR3: TGTGCCAGCAGTTACGTTCGGGGCCGAGGCGAGCAGTACTTC.

The V gene is TRBV6-5, the J gene TRBJ2-2; D is tentatively TRBD1 or TRBD2 (6 bases each). The V and J ends lost 4 bases and 5 bases respectively, with 11 bases between them. CDR1 is MNHEY, CDR2 SVGAGI, per germline. The CDR3 consists of 14 residues. This CDR3 reads CASSLSGATGELFF. The CDR3 DNA is TGTGCCAGCAGTTTGTCGGGGGCGACCGGGGAGCTGTTTTTT.

This clone is a singleton in its sample. The chain couples TRBV9 to TRBJ2-6; D might be TRBD2 (5 bases). The CDR3 is 18 residues long. The germline V gene has CDR1 SGDLS and CDR2 YYNGEE. With 3 bases removed from V and 4 bases from J, the gap between germline ends came to 20 bases. Here the CDR3 reads CASSAKLTLRGGANVLTF. In nucleotides, the CDR3 is TGTGCCAGCAGCGCCAAACTGACGCTTCGCGGGGGGGCCAACGTCCTGACTTTC.

The chain links TRBV27 to TRBJ1-1, with 7 bases that match TRBD1. Per germline, CDR1 MNHEY and CDR2 SMNVEV (reference sequence). Unmatched junction bases numbered 12, after V lost 3 bases and J lost 14 bases. This CDR3 is 13 amino acids long. The DNA for the CDR3 is TGTGCCAGCAGTTTGCGACAGGGTTTAGACGGCTTCTTT. Translating it yields CASSLRQGLDGFF.

The J gene is TRBJ2-3, the V gene TRBV4-2; D call uncertain. The germline V gene encodes CDR1 LGHNA and CDR2 YNFKEQ. V lost 0 bases and J 2 bases, leaving 6 bases between the germline ends. CDR3 length: 14 amino acids. The CDR3 DNA is TGTGCCAGCAGCCAAGATCCCCACACAGATACGCAGTATTTT. It is translated as CASSQDPHTDTQYF.

The J gene is TRBJ1-6, the V gene TRBV27, with D uncertain. V lost 5 bases to trimming and J lost 9 bases, with 17 bases between them. Germline V gives CDR1 MNHEY, CDR2 SMNVEV (reference sequence). CDR3 size: 15 residues. The CDR3 protein is CASSLDGGFGSPLHF. CDR3 DNA sequence: TGTGCCAGCAGTCTGGACGGCGGGTTTGGTTCACCCCTCCACTTT.

This chain joins TRBV7-9 and TRBJ2-5; possibly TRBD2 for D (7 bases). Trimming left V 5 bases short and J 5 bases short, with 18 bases between. Germline lookup yields CDR1 SEHNR and CDR2 FQNEAQ (reference sequence). There are 15 residues in the CDR3. The CDR3 coding sequence is TGTGCCAGCAGCCGACTGGCGGGGGCGGTGGAGACCCAGTACTTC. It encodes CASSRLAGAVETQYF. The full variable domain, in which reference TRBV7-9 and TRBJ2-5 provide the parts outside the CDR3, is DTGVSQNPRHKITKRGQNVTFRCDPISEHNRLYWYRQTLGQGPEFLTYFQNEAQLEKSRLLSDRFSAERPKGSFSTLEIQRTEQGDSAMYLCASSRLAGAVETQYFGPGTRLLVL.

The chain joins TRBV28 to TRBJ1-2, with D unclear. Germline CDR1 MDHEN, CDR2 SYDVKM. This CDR3 spans 13 amino acids. Deletions cut 3 bases from V and 8 bases from J, with 13 bases between. The CDR3 DNA reads TGTGCCAGCAGTTTTAATAGACTCGGGGGCTACACCTTC. Protein: CASSFNRLGGYTF.

The chain has TRBV7-2 and TRBJ2-2, with 11 bases matching TRBD2. Germline CDR1 and CDR2: SGHTA and FQGNSA. CDR3 size: 16 residues. Trimming at V came to 1 base and at J to 5 bases, leaving 3 bases not matched to a gene. The CDR3 nucleotides read TGTGCCAGCAGCTTAGTTTTAGCGGGGGGGACCGGGGAGCTGTTTTTT. It is translated as CASSLVLAGGTGELFF.

The chain has TRBV9 and TRBJ2-3, with D tentatively TRBD2 (6 bases). This CDR3 region has 15 residues. CDR1 is SGDLS, CDR2 YYNGEE, per germline. With 4 bases removed from V and 5 bases from J, the gap between germline ends came to 17 bases. CDR3 DNA: TGTGCCAGCAGCCCTTCGGGGCGGGGAGGAGATACGCAGTATTTT. It yields the protein CASSPSGRGGDTQYF.

V gene TRBV28 combines with J gene TRBJ2-7; D assignment may be TRBD1 or TRBD2 (5 bases each). Trimming cost V 5 bases and J 4 bases, with 12 bases left between them. This CDR3 contains 13 residues. Germline V gene lookup returns CDR1 MDHEN and CDR2 SYDVKM. The DNA of the CDR3 is TGTGCCAGCAGTCCCCGGGACGGGTACGAGCAGTACTTC. It yields the protein CASSPRDGYEQYF.

This clone showed up just once. V gene TRBV25-1 combines with J gene TRBJ2-3; D possibly corresponds to TRBD2 (5 bases). The V gene's germline CDR1 is MGHDK and CDR2 SYGVNS. The CDR3 totals 16 residues. V lost 1 base to trimming and J lost 0 bases, with 11 bases between them. CDR3 loop: CASSESGSVSTDTQYF. The CDR3 DNA follows: TGTGCCAGCAGTGAATCTGGTAGCGTCAGCACAGATACGCAGTATTTT.